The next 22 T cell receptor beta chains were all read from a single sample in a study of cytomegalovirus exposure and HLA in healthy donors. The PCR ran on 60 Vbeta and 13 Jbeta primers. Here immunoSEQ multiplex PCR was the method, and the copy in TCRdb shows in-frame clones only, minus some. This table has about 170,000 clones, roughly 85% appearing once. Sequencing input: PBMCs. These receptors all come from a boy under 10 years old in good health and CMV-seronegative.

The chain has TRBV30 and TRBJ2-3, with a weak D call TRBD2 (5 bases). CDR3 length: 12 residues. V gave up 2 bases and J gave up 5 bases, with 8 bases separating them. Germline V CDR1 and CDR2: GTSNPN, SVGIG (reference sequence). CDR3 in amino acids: CAWSMGRDTQYF. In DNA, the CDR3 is TGTGCCTGGAGTATGGGGAGAGATACGCAGTATTTT.

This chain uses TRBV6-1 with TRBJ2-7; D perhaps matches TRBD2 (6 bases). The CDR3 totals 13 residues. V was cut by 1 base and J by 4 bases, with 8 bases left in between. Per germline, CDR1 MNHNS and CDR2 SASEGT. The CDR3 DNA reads TGTGCCAGCAGTGAAGGGGAGGTATACGAGCAGTACGTC. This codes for CASSEGEVYEQYV.

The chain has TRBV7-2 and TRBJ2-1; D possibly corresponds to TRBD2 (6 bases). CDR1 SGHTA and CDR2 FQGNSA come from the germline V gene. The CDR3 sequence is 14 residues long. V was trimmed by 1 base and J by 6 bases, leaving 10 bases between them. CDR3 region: CASSLETRGNEQFF. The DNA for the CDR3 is TGTGCCAGCAGCTTAGAGACGCGGGGCAATGAGCAGTTCTTC.

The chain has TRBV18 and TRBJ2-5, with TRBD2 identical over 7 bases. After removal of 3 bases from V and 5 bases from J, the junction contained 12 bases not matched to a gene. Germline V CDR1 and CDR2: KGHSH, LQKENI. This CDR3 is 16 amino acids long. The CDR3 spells CASSPEDGAGGETQYF. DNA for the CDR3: TGTGCCAGCTCACCCGAAGACGGCGCCGGGGGGGAGACCCAGTACTTC.

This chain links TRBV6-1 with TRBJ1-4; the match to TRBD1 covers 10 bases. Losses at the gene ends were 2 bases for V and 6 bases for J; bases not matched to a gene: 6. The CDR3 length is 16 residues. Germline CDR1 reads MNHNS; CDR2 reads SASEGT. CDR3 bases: TGTGCCAGCAGTGAACTCCACGGGACAGGGGATGAAAAACTGTTTTTT. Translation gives CASSELHGTGDEKLFF.

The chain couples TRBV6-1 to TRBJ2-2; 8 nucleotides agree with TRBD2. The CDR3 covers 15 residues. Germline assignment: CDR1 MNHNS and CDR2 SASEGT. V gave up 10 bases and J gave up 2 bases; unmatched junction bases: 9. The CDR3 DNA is TGTGCCATCGGGGGGGCAGGGCGTAACACCGGGGAGCTGTTTTTT. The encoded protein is CAIGGAGRNTGELFF.

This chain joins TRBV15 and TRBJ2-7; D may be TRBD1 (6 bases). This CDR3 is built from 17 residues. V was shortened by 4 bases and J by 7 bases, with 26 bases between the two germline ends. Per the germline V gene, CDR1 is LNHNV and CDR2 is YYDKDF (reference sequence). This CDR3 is CATSIGGQGHSPAEQYF. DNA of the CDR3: TGTGCCACCAGCATAGGTGGGCAGGGACACTCTCCGGCAGAGCAGTACTTC. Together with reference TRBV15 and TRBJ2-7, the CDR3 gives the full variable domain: DAMVIQNPRYQVTQFGKPVTLSCSQTLNHNVMYWYQQKSSQAPKLLFHYYDKDFNNEADTPDNFQSRRPNTSFCFLDIRSPGLGDTAMYLCATSIGGQGHSPAEQYFGPGTRLTVT.

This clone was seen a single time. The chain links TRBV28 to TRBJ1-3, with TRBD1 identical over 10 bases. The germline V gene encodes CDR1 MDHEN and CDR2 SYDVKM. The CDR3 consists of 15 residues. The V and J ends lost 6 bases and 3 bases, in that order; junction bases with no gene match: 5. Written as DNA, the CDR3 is TGTGCCAGCAGCAGACAGGGGGCGAGTGGAAACACCATATATTTT. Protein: CASSRQGASGNTIYF. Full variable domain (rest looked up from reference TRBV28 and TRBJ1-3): DVKVTQSSRYLVKRTGEKVFLECVQDMDHENMFWYRQDPGLGLRLIYFSYDVKMKEKGDIPEGYSVSREKKERFSLILESASTNQTSMYLCASSRQGASGNTIYFGEGSWLTVV.

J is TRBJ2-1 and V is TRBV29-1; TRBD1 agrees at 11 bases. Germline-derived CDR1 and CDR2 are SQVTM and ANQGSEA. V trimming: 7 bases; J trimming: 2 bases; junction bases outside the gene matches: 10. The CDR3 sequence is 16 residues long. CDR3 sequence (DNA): TGCAGCGCCCGAGGGGGACAGGGGGGCGCCTACAATGAGCAGTTCTTC. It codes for CSARGGQGGAYNEQFF.

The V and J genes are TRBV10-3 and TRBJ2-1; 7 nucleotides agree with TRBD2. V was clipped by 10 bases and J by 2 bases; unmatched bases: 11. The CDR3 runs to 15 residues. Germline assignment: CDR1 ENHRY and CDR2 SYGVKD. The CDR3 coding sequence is TGTGCCACCTCGACCGGGGGGAACCCCTACAATGAGCAGTTCTTC. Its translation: CATSTGGNPYNEQFF.

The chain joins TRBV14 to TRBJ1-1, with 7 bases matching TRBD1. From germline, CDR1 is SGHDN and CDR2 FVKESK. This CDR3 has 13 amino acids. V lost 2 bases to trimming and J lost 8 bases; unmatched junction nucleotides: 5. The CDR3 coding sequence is TGTGCCAGCAGCCAACACAGGGGCTTAGAAGCTTTCTTT. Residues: CASSQHRGLEAFF.

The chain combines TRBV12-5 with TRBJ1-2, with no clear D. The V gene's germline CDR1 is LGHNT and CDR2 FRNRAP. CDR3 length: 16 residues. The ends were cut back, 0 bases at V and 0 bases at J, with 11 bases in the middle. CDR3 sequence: CASGLVSGRANYGYTF. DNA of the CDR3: TGTGCTAGTGGTTTGGTCTCGGGAAGAGCTAACTATGGCTACACCTTC.

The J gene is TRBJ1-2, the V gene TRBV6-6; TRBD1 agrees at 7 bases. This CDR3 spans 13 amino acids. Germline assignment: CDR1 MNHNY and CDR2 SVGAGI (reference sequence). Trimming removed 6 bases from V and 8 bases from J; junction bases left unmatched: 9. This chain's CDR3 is CASRRLQGDGYTF. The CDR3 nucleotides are TGTGCCAGCAGACGCCTCCAGGGGGACGGCTACACCTTC.

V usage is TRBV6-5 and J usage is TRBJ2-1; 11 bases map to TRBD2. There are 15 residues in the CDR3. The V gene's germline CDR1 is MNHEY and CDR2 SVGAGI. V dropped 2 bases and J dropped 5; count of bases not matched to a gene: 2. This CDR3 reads CASSYGGLADNEQFF. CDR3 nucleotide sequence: TGTGCCAGCAGTTACGGGGGACTAGCGGACAATGAGCAGTTCTTC.

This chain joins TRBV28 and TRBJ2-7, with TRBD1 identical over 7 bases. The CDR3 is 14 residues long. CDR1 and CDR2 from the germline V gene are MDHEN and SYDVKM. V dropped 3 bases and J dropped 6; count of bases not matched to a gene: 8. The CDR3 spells CASSFQGSGGEQYV. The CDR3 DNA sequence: TGTGCCAGCAGTTTTCAGGGTTCAGGGGGCGAGCAGTACGTC.

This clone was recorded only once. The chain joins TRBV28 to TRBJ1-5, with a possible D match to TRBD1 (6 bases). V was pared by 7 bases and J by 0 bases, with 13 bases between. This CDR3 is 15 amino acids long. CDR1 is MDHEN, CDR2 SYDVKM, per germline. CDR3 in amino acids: CASMSGGYSNQPQHF. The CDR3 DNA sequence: TGTGCCAGCATGTCGGGGGGCTATAGCAATCAGCCCCAGCATTTT.

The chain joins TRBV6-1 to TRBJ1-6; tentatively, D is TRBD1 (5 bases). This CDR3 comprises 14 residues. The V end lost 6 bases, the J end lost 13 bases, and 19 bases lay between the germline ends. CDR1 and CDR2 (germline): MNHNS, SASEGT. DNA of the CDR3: TGTGCCAGCAGACCCTGGGGCCCTCCCTCGCCCCTCCACTTT. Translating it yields CASRPWGPPSPLHF.

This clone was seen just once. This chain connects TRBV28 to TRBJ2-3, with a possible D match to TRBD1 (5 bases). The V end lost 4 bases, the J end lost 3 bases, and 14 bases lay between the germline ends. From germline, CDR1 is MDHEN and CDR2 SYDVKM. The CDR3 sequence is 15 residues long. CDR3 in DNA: TGTGCCAGCAGTTCTACAGGCGACCCTACAGATACGCAGTATTTT. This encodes CASSSTGDPTDTQYF.

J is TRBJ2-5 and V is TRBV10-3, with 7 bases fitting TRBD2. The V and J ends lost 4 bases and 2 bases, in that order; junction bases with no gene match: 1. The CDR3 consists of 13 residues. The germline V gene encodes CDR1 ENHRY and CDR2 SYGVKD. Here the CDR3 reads CAISVREQETQYF. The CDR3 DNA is TGTGCCATCAGTGTGCGGGAGCAAGAGACCCAGTACTTC.

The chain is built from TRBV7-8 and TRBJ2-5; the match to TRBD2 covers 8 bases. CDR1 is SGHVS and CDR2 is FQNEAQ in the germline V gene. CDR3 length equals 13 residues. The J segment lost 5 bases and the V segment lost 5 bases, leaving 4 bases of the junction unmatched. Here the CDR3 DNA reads TGTGCCAGCAGCCGGGAGGGGAAGGAGACCCAGTACTTC. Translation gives CASSREGKETQYF.

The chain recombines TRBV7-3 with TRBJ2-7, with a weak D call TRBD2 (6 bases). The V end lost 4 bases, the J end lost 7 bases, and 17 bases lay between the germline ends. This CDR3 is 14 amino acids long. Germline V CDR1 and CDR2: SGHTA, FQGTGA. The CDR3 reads CASSSGGGGREQYF. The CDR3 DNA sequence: TGTGCCAGCAGCTCAGGCGGAGGAGGGCGGGAGCAGTACTTC.

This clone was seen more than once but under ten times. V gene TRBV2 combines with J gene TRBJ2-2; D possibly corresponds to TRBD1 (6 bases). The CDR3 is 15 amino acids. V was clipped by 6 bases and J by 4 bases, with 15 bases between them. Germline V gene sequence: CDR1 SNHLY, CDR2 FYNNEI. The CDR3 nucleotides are TGTGCCAGCAGACACAGGGATCTCAGCACCGGGGAGCTGTTTTTT. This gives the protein CASRHRDLSTGELFF.